The 12 T cell receptor beta chains below come from one sample, sequenced in a study of OX40 agonist ivuxolimab in advanced cancers. Assay: immunoSEQ multiplex PCR; the TCRdb copy retains only in-frame clones and omits some. Here the sample spans roughly 120,000 clones, about nine tenths being singletons. This specimen consisted of CD4+ or CD8+ T cells sorted from blood, obtained in a trial of the OX40 agonist ivuxolimab. The source of these receptors is an adult with an advanced solid tumor such as melanoma, head and neck, liver or kidney cancer.

The chain recombines TRBV18 with TRBJ1-1; 7 nucleotides align to TRBD1. Germline V lookup: CDR1 KGHSH, CDR2 LQKENI. The CDR3 extends over 16 amino acids. V trimming: 2 bases; J trimming: 11 bases; junction bases outside the gene matches: 17. The CDR3 bases are TGTGCCAGCTCACCAAATTCGGCCATAACGACAGGGCCCGCTTTCTTT. Its protein product is CASSPNSAITTGPAFF.

The genes are TRBV19 and TRBJ2-3; 9 bases line up with TRBD2. V gave up 5 bases and J gave up 0 bases; unmatched junction bases: 6. Germline V gene data show CDR1 as LNHDA and CDR2 as SQIVND (reference sequence). This CDR3 is 16 amino acids long. CDR3 sequence: CASSFGLAPSTDTQYF. The CDR3 DNA follows: TGTGCCAGTAGTTTCGGACTAGCGCCAAGCACAGATACGCAGTATTTT.

This chain joins TRBV12-5 and TRBJ2-6; 10 bases agree with TRBD2. The CDR3 contains 21 residues. With 0 bases clipped from V and 0 bases from J, the junction kept 11 bases outside the gene matches. Germline loops: CDR1 LGHNT, CDR2 FRNRAP. CDR3 in DNA: TGTGCTAGTGGTTTGGTACCCTTATCCCTAGCGGGAGCCTCTGGGGCCAACGTCCTGACTTTC. Its protein product is CASGLVPLSLAGASGANVLTF.

The chain recombines TRBV19 with TRBJ2-1; 8 bases line up with TRBD2. Germline values: CDR1 LNHDA, CDR2 SQIVND (reference sequence). The trim removed 4 bases at V and 3 bases at J, leaving 8 bases unmatched. This CDR3 is built from 16 residues. CDR3 sequence (DNA): TGTGCCAGTAGTAACCCGGGACTAGTTTTCTACAATGAGCAGTTCTTC. Its protein is CASSNPGLVFYNEQFF. The full variable domain, its missing parts supplied by reference TRBV19 and TRBJ2-1, is DGGITQSPKYLFRKEGQNVTLSCEQNLNHDAMYWYRQDPGQGLRLIYYSQIVNDFQKGDIAEGYSVSREKKESFPLTVTSAQKNPTAFYLCASSNPGLVFYNEQFFGPGTRLTVL.

A word on this clone: A read error may produce the germline difference seen at one junction end. The chain combines TRBV5-1 with TRBJ2-1; 10 bases match TRBD2. CDR1 is SGHRS, CDR2 YFSETQ, per germline. The CDR3 spans 15 residues. The CDR3 DNA reads TGCGCCACCAGCTTATCTAGCGGGAGTACGAATGAGCAGTTCTTC. The encoded protein is CATSLSSGSTNEQFF. The entire variable domain, with the rest obtained from reference TRBV5-1 and TRBJ2-1, is as follows: KAGVTQTPRYLIKTRGQQVTLSCSPISGHRSVSWYQQTPGQGLQFLFEYFSETQRNKGNFPGRFSGRQFSNSRSEMNVSTLELGDSALYLCATSLSSGSTNEQFFGPGTRLTVL.

This clone was seen a handful of times. This chain connects TRBV6-6 to TRBJ2-7; TRBD2 might be the D (6 bases). Trimming pared 7 bases from V and 2 bases from J, leaving 15 bases between. CDR3 length equals 14 residues. Germline V gene data show CDR1 as MNHNY and CDR2 as SVGAGI (reference sequence). The CDR3 loop is CASTPSGQTYEQYF. The CDR3 DNA reads as TGTGCCAGCACCCCAAGCGGGCAAACCTACGAGCAGTACTTC.

J is TRBJ1-2 and V is TRBV28; 7 bases agree with TRBD1. The CDR3 is 14 amino acids. Germline V gene sequence: CDR1 MDHEN, CDR2 SYDVKM. The V gene end was trimmed by 5 bases and the J gene end by 8 bases; junction bases not matched to a gene: 11. DNA for the CDR3: TGTGCCAGCAGTAGCGGCCAGGGGGACGGGGGCTACACCTTC. Amino acid sequence: CASSSGQGDGGYTF.

CDR3 sequence (DNA): TGTGCCAGCAGTTTAAGACTAGCGGGAGGGGATGAGCAGTTCTTC. Its protein is CASSLRLAGGDEQFF. The rearrangement joins TRBV6-6 to TRBJ2-1; 14 bases map to TRBD2. Germline CDR1 and CDR2: MNHNY and SVGAGI (reference sequence). The CDR3 has 15 residues. V lost 4 bases and J lost 8; bases outside the gene matches: 4.

The V call is TRBV7-3, the J call TRBJ2-7; tentative D call: TRBD1 (5 bases). The CDR3 sequence is 13 residues long. Trimming pared 5 bases from V and 3 bases from J, leaving 11 bases between. In germline, CDR1 is SGHTA, CDR2 FQGTGA. CDR3 in DNA: TGTGCCAGCAGCCTAGAGCAGGGCTACGAGCAGTACTTC. This encodes CASSLEQGYEQYF.

The rearrangement joins TRBV4-3 to TRBJ1-4; possibly TRBD1 for D (6 bases). Germline V gene lookup returns CDR1 LGHNA and CDR2 YSLEER. The CDR3 is made up of 17 amino acids. Trimming took 1 base from V and 3 from J, leaving 15 bases between them. Here the CDR3 DNA reads TGCGCCAGCAGCCAAGCGGGTTCGGGGGCAGCTAATGAAAAACTGTTTTTT. Amino acids: CASSQAGSGAANEKLFF.

The J gene is TRBJ1-1, the V gene TRBV5-1; 7 bases line up with TRBD1. V lost 3 bases, J lost 0 bases, and 5 bases stayed unmatched. The CDR3 covers 15 residues. Germline V gives CDR1 SGHRS, CDR2 YFSETQ. CDR3 in DNA: TGCGCCAGCAGCTACTCCGACAGGGTGAACACTGAAGCTTTCTTT. Its translation is CASSYSDRVNTEAFF.

This chain links TRBV28 with TRBJ2-7; 7 bases fit TRBD2. Trimming took 8 bases from V and 6 from J; bases not matched to a gene: 10. CDR1 is MDHEN, CDR2 SYDVKM, per germline. The CDR3 sequence is 13 residues long. Here the CDR3 DNA reads TGTGCCAGCTGCCGGGAGGCTTTGGGCGAGCAGTACTTC. It encodes CASCREALGEQYF.